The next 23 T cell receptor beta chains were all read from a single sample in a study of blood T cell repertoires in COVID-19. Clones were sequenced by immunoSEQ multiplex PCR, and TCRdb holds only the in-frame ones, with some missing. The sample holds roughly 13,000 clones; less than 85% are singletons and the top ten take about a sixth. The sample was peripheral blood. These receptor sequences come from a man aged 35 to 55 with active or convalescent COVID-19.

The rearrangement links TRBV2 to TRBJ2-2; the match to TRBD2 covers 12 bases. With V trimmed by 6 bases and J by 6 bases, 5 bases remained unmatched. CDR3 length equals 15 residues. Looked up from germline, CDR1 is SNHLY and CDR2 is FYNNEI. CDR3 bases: TGTGCCAGCAGCGGTGCTAGCGGGGGGGCCGGGGAGCTGTTTTTT. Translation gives CASSGASGGAGELFF.

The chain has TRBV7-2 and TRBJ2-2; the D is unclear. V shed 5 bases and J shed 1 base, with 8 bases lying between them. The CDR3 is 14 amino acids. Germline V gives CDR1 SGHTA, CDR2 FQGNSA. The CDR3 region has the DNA TGTGCCAGCAGCGCAGTCTTGAACACCGGGGAGCTGTTTTTT. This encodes CASSAVLNTGELFF.

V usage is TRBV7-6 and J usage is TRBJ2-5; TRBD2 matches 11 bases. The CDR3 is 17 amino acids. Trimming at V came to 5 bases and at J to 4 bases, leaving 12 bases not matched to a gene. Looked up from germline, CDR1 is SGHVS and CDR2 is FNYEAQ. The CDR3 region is CASSLRGSGGASETQYF. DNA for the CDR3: TGTGCCAGCAGCCTTCGGGGTAGCGGGGGGGCGTCAGAGACCCAGTACTTC.

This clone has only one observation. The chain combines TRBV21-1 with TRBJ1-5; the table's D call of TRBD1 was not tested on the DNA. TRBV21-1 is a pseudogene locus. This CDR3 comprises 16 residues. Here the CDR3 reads CASSRKAAGSNQPQHF. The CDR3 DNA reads TGTGCCAGCAGCAGAAAGGCCGCAGGGAGCAATCAGCCCCAGCATTTT.

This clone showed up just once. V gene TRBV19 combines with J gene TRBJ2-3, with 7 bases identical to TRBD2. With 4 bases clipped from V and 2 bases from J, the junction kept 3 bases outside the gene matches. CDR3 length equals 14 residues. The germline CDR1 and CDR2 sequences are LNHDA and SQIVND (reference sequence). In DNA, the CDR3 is TGTGCCAGTAGTACAGGGACTAACACAGATACGCAGTATTTT. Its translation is CASSTGTNTDTQYF.

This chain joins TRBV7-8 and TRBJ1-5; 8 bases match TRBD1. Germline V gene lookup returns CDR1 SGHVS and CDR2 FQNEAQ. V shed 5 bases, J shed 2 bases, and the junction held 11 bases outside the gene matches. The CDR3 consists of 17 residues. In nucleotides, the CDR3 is TGTGCCAGCAGCCCGGACAGGGTCCCAGAGGGCAATCAGCCCCAGCATTTT. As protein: CASSPDRVPEGNQPQHF.

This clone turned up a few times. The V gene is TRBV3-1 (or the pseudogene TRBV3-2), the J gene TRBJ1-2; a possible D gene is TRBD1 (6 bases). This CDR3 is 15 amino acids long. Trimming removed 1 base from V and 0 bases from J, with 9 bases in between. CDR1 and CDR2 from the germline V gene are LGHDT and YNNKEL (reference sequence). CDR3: CASSQGTATNYGYTF. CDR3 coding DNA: TGTGCCAGCAGCCAAGGGACAGCTACTAACTATGGCTACACCTTC.

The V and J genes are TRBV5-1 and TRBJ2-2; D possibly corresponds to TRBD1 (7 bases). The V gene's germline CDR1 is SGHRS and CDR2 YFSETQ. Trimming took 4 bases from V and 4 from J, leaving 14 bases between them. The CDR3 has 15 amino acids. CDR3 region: CASSGGGRGTGELFF. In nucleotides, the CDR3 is TGCGCCAGCAGCGGAGGGGGCCGTGGCACCGGGGAGCTGTTTTTT. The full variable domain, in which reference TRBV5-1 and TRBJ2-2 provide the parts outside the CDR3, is KAGVTQTPRYLIKTRGQQVTLSCSPISGHRSVSWYQQTPGQGLQFLFEYFSETQRNKGNFPGRFSGRQFSNSRSEMNVSTLELGDSALYLCASSGGGRGTGELFFGEGSRLTVL.

DNA of the CDR3: TGTGCCAGCAGCCCTCGCGTGGTAGGAAACACCATATATTTT. It is translated as CASSPRVVGNTIYF. The J gene is TRBJ1-3, the V gene TRBV9, with unresolved D. Germline CDR1 is SGDLS and CDR2 is YYNGEE. The CDR3 has 14 residues. Deletions cut 4 bases from V and 4 bases from J, with 12 bases between.

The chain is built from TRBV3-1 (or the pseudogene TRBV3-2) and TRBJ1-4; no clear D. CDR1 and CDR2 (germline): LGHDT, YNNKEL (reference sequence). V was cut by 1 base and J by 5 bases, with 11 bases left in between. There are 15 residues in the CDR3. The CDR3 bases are TGTGCCAGCAGCCAAGTCCCACAGCCAAATGAAAAACTGTTTTTT. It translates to CASSQVPQPNEKLFF.

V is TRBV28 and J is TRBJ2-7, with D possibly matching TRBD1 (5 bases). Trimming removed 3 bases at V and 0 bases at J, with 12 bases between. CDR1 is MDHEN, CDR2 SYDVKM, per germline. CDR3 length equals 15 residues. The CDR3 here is CASSLGSTASYEQYF. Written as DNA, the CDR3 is TGTGCCAGCAGTTTGGGGTCGACAGCCTCCTACGAGCAGTACTTC. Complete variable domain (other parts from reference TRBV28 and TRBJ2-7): DVKVTQSSRYLVKRTGEKVFLECVQDMDHENMFWYRQDPGLGLRLIYFSYDVKMKEKGDIPEGYSVSREKKERFSLILESASTNQTSMYLCASSLGSTASYEQYFGPGTRLTVT.

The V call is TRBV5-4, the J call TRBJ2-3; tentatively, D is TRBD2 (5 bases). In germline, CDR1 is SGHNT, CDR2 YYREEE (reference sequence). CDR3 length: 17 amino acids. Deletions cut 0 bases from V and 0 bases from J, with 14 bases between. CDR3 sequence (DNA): TGTGCCAGCAGCTTGGGCGTGAGAAGCGGTAGCACAGATACGCAGTATTTT. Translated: CASSLGVRSGSTDTQYF.

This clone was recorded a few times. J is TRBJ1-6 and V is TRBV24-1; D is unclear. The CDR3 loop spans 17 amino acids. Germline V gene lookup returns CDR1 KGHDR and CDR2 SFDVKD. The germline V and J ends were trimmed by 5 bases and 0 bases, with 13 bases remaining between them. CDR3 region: CATSVGRPSSYNSPLHF. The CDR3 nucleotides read TGTGCCACCAGTGTAGGCAGGCCGAGCTCCTATAATTCACCCCTCCACTTT.

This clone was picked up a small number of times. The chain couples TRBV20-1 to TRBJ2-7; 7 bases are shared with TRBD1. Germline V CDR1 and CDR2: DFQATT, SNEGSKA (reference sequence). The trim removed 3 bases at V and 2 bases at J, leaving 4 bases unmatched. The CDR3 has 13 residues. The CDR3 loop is CSASRDSPYEQYF. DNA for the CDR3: TGCAGTGCTAGTCGGGACAGCCCCTACGAGCAGTACTTC.

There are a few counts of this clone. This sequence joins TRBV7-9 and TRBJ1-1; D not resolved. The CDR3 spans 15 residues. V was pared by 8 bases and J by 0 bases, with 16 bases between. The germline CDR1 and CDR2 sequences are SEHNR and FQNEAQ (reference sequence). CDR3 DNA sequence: TGTGCCAGCGGAGAAGCCCGCCAAATGAACACTGAAGCTTTCTTT. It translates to CASGEARQMNTEAFF.

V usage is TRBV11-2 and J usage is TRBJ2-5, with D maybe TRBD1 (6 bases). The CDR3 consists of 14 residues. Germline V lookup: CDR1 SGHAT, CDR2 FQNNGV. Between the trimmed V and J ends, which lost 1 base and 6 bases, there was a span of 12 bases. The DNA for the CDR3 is TGTGCCAGCAGCTTAGCACCACAGGGTCAGACCCAGTACTTC. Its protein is CASSLAPQGQTQYF.

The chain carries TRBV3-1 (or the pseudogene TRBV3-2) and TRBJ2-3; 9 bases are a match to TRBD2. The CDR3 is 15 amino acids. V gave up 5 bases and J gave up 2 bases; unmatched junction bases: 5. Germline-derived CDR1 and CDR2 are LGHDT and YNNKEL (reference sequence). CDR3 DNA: TGTGCCAGCAGCGCCCTAGCGGGGATCACAGATACGCAGTATTTT. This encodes CASSALAGITDTQYF.

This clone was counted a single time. CDR3 sequence: CASSLLAGAYNEQFF. The CDR3, as DNA: TGCGCCAGCAGCTTGCTAGCGGGGGCTTACAATGAGCAGTTCTTC. The chain uses TRBV5-1 and TRBJ2-1; 10 bases are a match to TRBD2. The CDR3 has 15 residues. V lost 1 base, J lost 4 bases, and 2 bases stayed unmatched. From germline, CDR1 is SGHRS and CDR2 YFSETQ.

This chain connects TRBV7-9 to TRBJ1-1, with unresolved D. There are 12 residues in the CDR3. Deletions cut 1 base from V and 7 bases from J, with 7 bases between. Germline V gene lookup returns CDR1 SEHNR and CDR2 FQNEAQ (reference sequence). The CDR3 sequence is CASSLVISEAFF. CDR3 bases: TGTGCCAGCAGCTTAGTAATCAGTGAAGCTTTCTTT.

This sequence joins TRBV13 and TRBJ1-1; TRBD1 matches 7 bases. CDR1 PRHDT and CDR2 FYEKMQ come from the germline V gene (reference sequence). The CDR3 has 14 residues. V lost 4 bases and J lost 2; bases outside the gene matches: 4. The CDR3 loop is CASSSRDSNTEAFF. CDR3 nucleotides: TGTGCCAGCAGCTCCCGGGACAGCAACACTGAAGCTTTCTTT.

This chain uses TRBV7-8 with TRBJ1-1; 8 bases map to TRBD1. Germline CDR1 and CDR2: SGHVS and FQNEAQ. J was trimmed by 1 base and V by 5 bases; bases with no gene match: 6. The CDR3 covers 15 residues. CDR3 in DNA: TGTGCCAGCAGCCTTAGTGGGACAGGGAACACTGAAGCTTTCTTT. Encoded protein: CASSLSGTGNTEAFF.

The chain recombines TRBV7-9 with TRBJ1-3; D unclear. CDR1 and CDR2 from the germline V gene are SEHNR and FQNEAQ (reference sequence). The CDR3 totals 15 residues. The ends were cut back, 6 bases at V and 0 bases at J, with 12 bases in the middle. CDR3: CASRFPGSSGNTIYF. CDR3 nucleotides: TGTGCCAGCAGGTTCCCGGGGTCCTCTGGAAACACCATATATTTT.

The CDR3 loop reads CASAPPDRGPYEQYF. CDR3 nucleotide sequence: TGTGCCAGCGCCCCCCCGGACAGGGGCCCCTACGAGCAGTACTTC. The genes are TRBV7-9 and TRBJ2-7; TRBD1 matches at 9 bases. Germline CDR1 and CDR2: SEHNR and FQNEAQ (reference sequence). The CDR3 contains 15 residues. The trim removed 8 bases at V and 2 bases at J, leaving 10 bases unmatched.